This entry lists 14 T cell receptor beta chains sequenced from one sample in a study of somatic mutations in cytotoxic T cells in rheumatoid arthritis. TCRdb's table, derived via immunoSEQ multiplex PCR, lists solely in-frame clones and lacks some. The sample lists about 7,000 clones, roughly 71% occurring once. Sequencing was carried out using CD8+ T cells sorted from blood. All receptors derive from an adult with rheumatoid arthritis.

CDR3 loop: CASSLAGGGFYNEQFF. The CDR3 DNA reads TGTGCCAGCAGCTTGGCCGGCGGGGGTTTCTACAATGAGCAGTTCTTC. V is TRBV5-4 and J is TRBJ2-1; the match to TRBD2 covers 7 bases. The CDR3 loop spans 16 amino acids. Germline trimming cut 0 bases from V and 3 bases from J; bases unmatched to any gene: 6. CDR1 is SGHNT, CDR2 YYREEE, per germline (reference sequence).

The chain is built from TRBV7-6 and TRBJ1-2; D is possibly TRBD1 (5 bases). The V end lost 2 bases, the J end lost 7 bases, and 11 bases lay between the germline ends. The CDR3 totals 13 residues. CDR1 and CDR2 from the germline V gene are SGHVS and FNYEAQ. The CDR3 reads CASSLWGSSGYTF. The CDR3 nucleotides read TGTGCCAGCAGCTTATGGGGCTCTTCTGGCTACACCTTC.

The chain joins TRBV6-1 to TRBJ1-1; tentatively, D is TRBD1 (6 bases). CDR3 size: 13 residues. CDR1 and CDR2 (germline): MNHNS, SASEGT. The ends were cut back, 4 bases at V and 7 bases at J, with 13 bases in the middle. The CDR3 protein is CASSATGTGEAFF. CDR3 in DNA: TGTGCCAGCAGTGCTACAGGGACTGGTGAAGCTTTCTTT.

The rearrangement joins TRBV9 to TRBJ2-3; 13 nucleotides match TRBD2. This CDR3 has 16 amino acids. Germline V gives CDR1 SGDLS, CDR2 YYNGEE. V lost 4 bases and J lost 6; bases outside the gene matches: 8. CDR3 sequence (DNA): TGTGCCAGCAGCAGTACTAGCGGGGGGGCCAGGGATACGCAGTATTTT. Protein: CASSSTSGGARDTQYF.

This sequence joins TRBV4-1 and TRBJ1-4; TRBD1 matches at 7 bases. Germline V CDR1 and CDR2: MGHRA, YSYEKL. This CDR3 has 16 residues. V lost 1 base, J lost 1 base, and 3 bases stayed unmatched. The CDR3 DNA sequence: TGCGCCAGCAGCCAAGGCAGGACAGGAACTAATGAAAAACTGTTTTTT. Protein: CASSQGRTGTNEKLFF.

The chain employs TRBV9 and TRBJ1-2; 11 positions match TRBD1. The length of the CDR3 is 16 residues. The germline V gene has CDR1 SGDLS and CDR2 YYNGEE. The junction had 4 bases not matched to a gene; V was cut back by 0 bases and J by 3 bases. The CDR3 is CASSVDGQGADYGYTF. The CDR3, as DNA: TGTGCCAGCAGCGTAGACGGACAGGGGGCGGACTATGGCTACACCTTC.

The V and J genes are TRBV7-9 and TRBJ1-5, with D perhaps matching TRBD1 (6 bases). V lost 1 base, J lost 5 bases, and 15 bases lay in between. Germline CDR1 and CDR2: SEHNR and FQNEAQ (reference sequence). The CDR3 consists of 16 residues. CDR3 nucleotide sequence: TGTGCCAGCAGCTTAGAGGGCACAGGGAACCATCAGCCCCAGCATTTT. It specifies CASSLEGTGNHQPQHF.

The genes are TRBV7-2 and TRBJ1-1; a possible D gene is TRBD1 (6 bases). From germline, CDR1 is SGHTA and CDR2 FQGNSA. Trimming left V 5 bases short and J 4 bases short, with 20 bases between. CDR3 length equals 16 residues. The CDR3: CASSATLRGFTTEAFF. Written as DNA, the CDR3 is TGTGCCAGCAGCGCCACGCTGAGGGGGTTCACCACTGAAGCTTTCTTT.

This chain uses TRBV7-6 with TRBJ2-1; 9 nucleotides match TRBD1. This CDR3 has 16 residues. Germline lookup yields CDR1 SGHVS and CDR2 FNYEAQ. V shed 1 base and J 2 bases; nucleotides not matched to a gene: 3. The CDR3 reads CASSLGGDRAYNEQFF. The CDR3 nucleotides are TGTGCCAGCAGCTTAGGAGGGGACAGGGCCTACAATGAGCAGTTCTTC.

This chain connects TRBV14 to TRBJ1-2; no firm D call. The length of the CDR3 is 14 residues. Germline CDR1 and CDR2: SGHDN and FVKESK. Trimming shortened V by 5 bases and J by 2 bases, and 12 bases separated the two germline ends. CDR3: CASSSGLSNYGYTF. The CDR3 coding sequence is TGTGCCAGCAGCTCTGGTTTGTCGAACTATGGCTACACCTTC.

This rearrangement joins TRBV21-1 to TRBJ1-5. TRBV21-1 is shown as a pseudogene. This CDR3 is 12 amino acids long. The DNA of the CDR3 is TGTGCCAGCAGTAGGGGCAATCAGCCCCAGCATTTT. Translated, it gives CASSRGNQPQHF.

V usage is TRBV27 and J usage is TRBJ1-4; tentative D call: TRBD1 (5 bases). Germline V gene sequence: CDR1 MNHEY, CDR2 SMNVEV (reference sequence). The CDR3 extends over 15 amino acids. Trimming removed 3 bases at V and 6 bases at J, with 14 bases between. DNA of the CDR3: TGTGCCAGCAGTTTCTACCGCACGGGGGATGAAAAACTGTTTTTT. Protein product: CASSFYRTGDEKLFF.

About this clone itself: Germline is not matched at one junction end, which may reflect a read error. The sample carries other DNA sequences with the same CDR3. The chain carries TRBV7-2 and TRBJ1-6, with D possibly being TRBD1 (6 bases). Germline CDR1 SGHTA, CDR2 FQGNSA. The CDR3 loop spans 15 amino acids. CDR3 protein: CASSENRVSNSPLHF. The DNA for the CDR3 is TGTGCCAGCAGCGAAAACAGGGTGTCTAATTCACCCCTTCACTTT.

The chain joins TRBV6-1 to TRBJ1-1; D possibly corresponds to TRBD1 (5 bases). The V and J ends lost 5 bases and 5 bases respectively, with 12 bases between them. Germline values: CDR1 MNHNS, CDR2 SASEGT. The CDR3 spans 13 residues. For the CDR3, the DNA is TGTGCCAGCAGTCCCAGAGGGGTAACTGAAGCTTTCTTT. It encodes CASSPRGVTEAFF.